One sample yielded the 19 T cell receptor beta chains listed below, sequenced in a study of a mutant IDH1 vaccine in newly diagnosed glioma (TCRdb year 2021). These receptors lack a known antigen. Library preparation used the immunoSEQ multiplex PCR assay. As stored in TCRdb, this immuneACCESS dataset retains in-frame rearrangements with V and J assigned. A fraction of the clones does not appear; measured against another copy, unresolved V genes explain less than half of the discrepancy, and the remainder lacks a known reason. The sample includes approximately 60,000 clones, with 75% to 90% observed a single time. Around 4.4% of the sample rests with the top ten. The sample's time point, from its label and the paper: week 5, during vaccination. Each vaccine dose, consisting of 300 ug of a 20-mer mutant IDH1 peptide in Montanide, was administered subcutaneously with topical imiquimod. The source was PBMCs, collected from a glioma patient whose treatment included an IDH1 peptide vaccine. The receptors here all came from a woman in her forties with glioma.

J is TRBJ2-2 and V is TRBV7-8; D is unclear. Germline CDR1 is SGHVS and CDR2 is FQNEAQ. This CDR3 spans 14 amino acids. V lost 5 bases and J lost 3, with 10 bases in between. CDR3 coding DNA: TGTGCCAGCAGCCGGCTAGGTGACACCGGGGAGCTGTTTTTT. Its translation: CASSRLGDTGELFF.

This chain joins TRBV14 and TRBJ2-2; 7 bases are shared with TRBD1. The CDR3 spans 15 residues. With 4 bases clipped from V and 6 bases from J, the junction kept 8 bases outside the gene matches. CDR1 SGHDN and CDR2 FVKESK come from the germline V gene. DNA of the CDR3: TGTGCCAGCAGCCGGAGACAGGGAAGGCCCGGGGAGCTGTTTTTT. Amino acid sequence: CASSRRQGRPGELFF.

The J gene is TRBJ1-1, the V gene TRBV5-1, with 8 nucleotides matching TRBD1. The V and J ends lost 2 bases and 5 bases, in that order; junction bases with no gene match: 8. Per germline, CDR1 SGHRS and CDR2 YFSETQ. The CDR3 extends over 15 amino acids. CDR3 in amino acids: CASSLRRGLGTEAFF. The CDR3 region has the DNA TGCGCCAGCAGCTTACGCAGGGGGCTGGGGACTGAAGCTTTCTTT.

The chain couples TRBV4-2 to TRBJ1-4, with 8 nucleotides matching TRBD1. V lost 0 bases to trimming and J lost 5 bases; unmatched junction nucleotides: 5. Looked up from germline, CDR1 is LGHNA and CDR2 is YNFKEQ. The CDR3 runs to 16 residues. The CDR3 DNA follows: TGTGCCAGCAGCCAAGATCGACAGGGGCCAAATGAAAAACTGTTTTTT. Encoded protein: CASSQDRQGPNEKLFF.

This clone was counted once. The chain combines TRBV5-1 with TRBJ2-6; D is unresolved. The CDR3 is 15 residues long. V was shortened by 4 bases and J by 1 base, with 9 bases between the two germline ends. Germline V lookup: CDR1 SGHRS, CDR2 YFSETQ. The CDR3, as DNA: TGCGCCAGCAGCCTGGGGTTATCTGGGGCCAACGTCCTGACTTTC. This encodes CASSLGLSGANVLTF.

The CDR3: CATSRVDSPIYGYTF. CDR3 in DNA: TGTGCCACCAGCAGAGTCGACAGCCCTATCTATGGCTACACCTTC. The V call is TRBV15, the J call TRBJ1-2; D possibly corresponds to TRBD1 (5 bases). Germline V gene sequence: CDR1 LNHNV, CDR2 YYDKDF (reference sequence). Between the trimmed V and J ends, which lost 1 base and 4 bases, there was a span of 13 bases. The CDR3 length is 15 residues.

This chain uses TRBV29-1 with TRBJ1-2; 9 bases align to TRBD1. This CDR3 has 15 residues. With 0 bases clipped from V and 4 bases from J, the junction kept 6 bases outside the gene matches. The germline gives CDR1 SQVTM, CDR2 ANQGSEA. Here the CDR3 reads CSVEDRDRVLYGYTF. The CDR3, as DNA: TGCAGCGTTGAAGACCGGGACAGGGTACTCTATGGCTACACCTTC.

The chain carries TRBV13 and TRBJ1-3; the D gene is possibly TRBD1 (5 bases). This CDR3 is built from 15 residues. CDR1 PRHDT and CDR2 FYEKMQ come from the germline V gene (reference sequence). V was clipped by 5 bases and J by 0 bases, with 11 bases between them. CDR3 in DNA: TGTGCCAGCAGCGTCCGACAGCACTCTGGAAACACCATATATTTT. Amino acid sequence: CASSVRQHSGNTIYF.

This chain connects TRBV5-1 to TRBJ1-1; a possible D gene is TRBD1 (5 bases). Trimming cost V 6 bases and J 7 bases, with 22 bases left between them. The CDR3 has 15 amino acids. The germline gives CDR1 SGHRS, CDR2 YFSETQ. The CDR3 coding sequence is TGCGCCAGCAATCAGGCAGGGCCAGGGTTGGGTGAAGCTTTCTTT. It encodes CASNQAGPGLGEAFF.

The chain recombines TRBV2 with TRBJ1-2, with 9 positions matching TRBD1. There are 14 residues in the CDR3. The V gene's germline CDR1 is SNHLY and CDR2 FYNNEI. J lost 4 bases, V lost 6 bases, and 6 bases had no gene match. CDR3 amino acids: CASRGTGRIYGYTF. CDR3 bases: TGTGCCAGCAGAGGGACAGGGAGAATCTATGGCTACACCTTC.

This clone has a single count. This chain connects TRBV5-1 to TRBJ1-4; 10 bases line up with TRBD1. The CDR3 loop spans 15 amino acids. From germline, CDR1 is SGHRS and CDR2 YFSETQ. J was trimmed by 5 bases and V by 3 bases; bases with no gene match: 4. For the CDR3, the DNA is TGCGCCAGCAGCTCCGACAGGGGGCGGAATGAAAAACTGTTTTTT. It specifies CASSSDRGRNEKLFF.

The chain recombines TRBV19 with TRBJ2-2, with a possible D match to TRBD2 (6 bases). V lost 5 bases to trimming and J lost 6 bases, with 13 bases between them. Germline lookup yields CDR1 LNHDA and CDR2 SQIVND (reference sequence). The CDR3 has 14 amino acids. CDR3 region: CASSPWERAGELFF. In nucleotides, the CDR3 is TGTGCCAGTAGTCCTTGGGAGCGGGCCGGGGAGCTGTTTTTT.

The rearrangement uses TRBV6-4 and TRBJ2-2; TRBD1 is a possible D gene (6 bases). Germline V gene data show CDR1 as MRHNA and CDR2 as SNTAGT. The CDR3 contains 15 residues. The V end was cut by 4 bases, the J end by 0 bases, with 9 bases between. In DNA, the CDR3 is TGTGCCAGCAGTGCAGAGGGGGCGAACACCGGGGAGCTGTTTTTT. Amino acid sequence: CASSAEGANTGELFF.

This sequence joins TRBV5-1 and TRBJ2-1; no firm D call. V shed 3 bases and J shed 8 bases, with 12 bases lying between them. Germline V gene lookup returns CDR1 SGHRS and CDR2 YFSETQ. The CDR3 totals 13 residues. The CDR3 loop reads CASSWARKDEQFF. In nucleotides, the CDR3 is TGCGCCAGCAGCTGGGCCCGCAAGGATGAGCAGTTCTTC. Full variable domain (remainder filled in from reference TRBV5-1 and TRBJ2-1): KAGVTQTPRYLIKTRGQQVTLSCSPISGHRSVSWYQQTPGQGLQFLFEYFSETQRNKGNFPGRFSGRQFSNSRSEMNVSTLELGDSALYLCASSWARKDEQFFGPGTRLTVL.

The V gene is TRBV5-4, the J gene TRBJ2-3; 9 bases map to TRBD2. V shed 0 bases and J 1 base; nucleotides not matched to a gene: 12. Germline V lookup: CDR1 SGHNT, CDR2 YYREEE (reference sequence). The CDR3 is 19 amino acids. The CDR3 DNA sequence: TGTGCCAGCAGCTTGGTACCCCTAGCGGGAAGCCCCCGCACAGATACGCAGTATTTT. Translating it yields CASSLVPLAGSPRTDTQYF.

The chain couples TRBV2 to TRBJ2-7, with unresolved D. This CDR3 region has 14 residues. V shed 9 bases and J shed 2 bases, with 17 bases lying between them. The germline V gene encodes CDR1 SNHLY and CDR2 FYNNEI. The CDR3 protein is CARSTTPGTYEQYF. The CDR3, as DNA: TGTGCCAGGTCTACCACACCCGGAACCTACGAGCAGTACTTC.

In this sample, this clone turned up a few times. This rearrangement joins TRBV6-1 to TRBJ1-3, with D possibly matching TRBD1 (6 bases). The V and J ends lost 5 bases and 0 bases respectively, with 8 bases between them. Germline V gene lookup returns CDR1 MNHNS and CDR2 SASEGT. There are 14 residues in the CDR3. The CDR3 spells CASSTGPSGNTIYF. In DNA, the CDR3 is TGTGCCAGCAGTACAGGGCCCTCTGGAAACACCATATATTTT.

The chain has TRBV30 and TRBJ2-1; D is ambiguous. V was trimmed by 1 base and J by 1 base, leaving 11 bases between them. Germline V gives CDR1 GTSNPN, CDR2 SVGIG (reference sequence). The CDR3 is 15 amino acids. The CDR3 sequence: CAWSGQAASYNEQFF. The CDR3 DNA reads as TGTGCCTGGAGTGGGCAGGCGGCTTCCTACAATGAGCAGTTCTTC.

CDR3 sequence reads: CASSLLTSGGNEQFF. For the CDR3, the DNA is TGCGCCAGCAGCTTGTTAACTAGCGGGGGCAATGAGCAGTTCTTC. The J gene is TRBJ2-1, the V gene TRBV5-1, with 11 nucleotides matching TRBD2. The CDR3 spans 15 residues. Germline trimming cut 1 base from V and 6 bases from J; bases unmatched to any gene: 3. CDR1 SGHRS and CDR2 YFSETQ come from the germline V gene.